This is a list of T cell receptor beta chains from one sample in a study of PD-1 blockade in classical Hodgkin lymphoma. TCRdb's copy holds only in-frame clones and misses some; the assay was immunoSEQ multiplex PCR. The sample records roughly 21,000 clones, approximately 87% being singletons. What was sequenced was CD8+ T cells from blood. The origin of the receptors is a human donor with classical Hodgkin lymphoma. CDR3s include the opening cysteine and the closing phenylalanine or tryptophan. The order of the fields is clone size, D gene, V gene, J gene, CDR3 protein, CDR3 DNA. The D gene is left open where the match is weak. Clone size is stated in some rows and not others, as once, few, many or a class when expanded.

>-|-|TRBV6-6|TRBJ1-2
CASSYRNHGYTF
TGTGCCAGCAGTTATCGGAACCATGGCTACACCTTC
>-|-|TRBV28|TRBJ2-7
CASSATIPGGGSSYEQYF
TGTGCCAGCAGTGCAACGATTCCCGGGGGCGGCAGCTCCTACGAGCAGTACTTC
>-|-|TRBV7-6|TRBJ1-1
CASSSSEGPNTEAFF
TGTGCCAGCAGCTCCTCCGAGGGTCCGAACACTGAAGCTTTCTTT
>-|-|TRBV5-1|TRBJ2-1
CASSLSGNEQFF
TGCGCCAGCAGCTTGAGCGGTAATGAGCAGTTCTTC
>-|TRBD1|TRBV27|TRBJ1-2
CASSPLLPDRKVGYTF
TGTGCCAGCAGTCCACTACTACCGGACAGGAAGGTTGGCTACACCTTC
>-|-|TRBV19|TRBJ2-7
CASSIGTPSSYEQYF
TGTGCCAGTAGTATTGGGACACCAAGCTCCTACGAGCAGTACTTC
>large|-|TRBV19|TRBJ2-1
CASSLRGGWSEQFF
TGTGCCAGTAGTCTCCGGGGCGGTTGGAGTGAGCAGTTCTTC
>-|-|TRBV4-2|TRBJ2-7
CASSQVGNTEDEQYF
TGTGCCAGCAGCCAAGTGGGAAACACGGAGGACGAGCAGTACTTC
>-|TRBD1|TRBV5-4|TRBJ1-6
CASSFSRDSVVSPLHF
TGTGCCAGCAGTTTTAGTCGGGACAGTGTTGTTTCACCCCTCCACTTT
>-|-|TRBV14|TRBJ2-1
CASSYSELNEQFF
TGTGCCAGCAGCTACAGCGAACTCAATGAGCAGTTCTTC
>-|TRBD1|TRBV11-2|TRBJ2-1
CASSSGQGDEQFF
TGTGCCAGCAGCTCAGGACAGGGAGACGAGCAGTTCTTC
>-|-|TRBV4-1|TRBJ2-1
CASSQEARTSNEQFF
TGCGCCAGCAGCCAAGAAGCCCGGACTTCCAATGAGCAGTTCTTC
>-|-|TRBV11-2|TRBJ2-7
CASGRIPYEQYF
TGTGCCAGCGGTCGAATACCCTACGAGCAGTACTTC
>-|TRBD2|TRBV6-5|TRBJ2-2
CASRERGGGTGELFF
TGTGCCAGCAGGGAGCGGGGGGGAGGCACCGGGGAGCTGTTTTTT
>-|TRBD1|TRBV27|TRBJ1-5
CASRSGQGVVSNQPQHF
TGTGCCAGCCGATCGGGACAGGGGGTGGTTAGCAATCAGCCCCAGCATTTT
>-|-|TRBV4-1|TRBJ1-2
CASSQGPGDGYTF
TGCGCCAGCAGCCAGGGACCGGGCGATGGCTACACCTTC
>-|-|TRBV9|TRBJ1-1
CASSVRGNQGSGEAFF
TGTGCCAGCAGCGTGAGAGGGAATCAGGGGAGTGGTGAAGCTTTCTTT
>-|-|TRBV4-3|TRBJ2-3
CASSQDPPPRGDTQYF
TGCGCCAGCAGCCAAGACCCACCACCCAGGGGAGATACGCAGTATTTT
>-|TRBD1|TRBV4-3|TRBJ2-7
CASSQAGTGGNEQYF
TGCGCCAGCAGCCAGGCCGGGACAGGGGGGAACGAGCAGTACTTC
>once|-|TRBV19|TRBJ1-5
CASSFSDGYNQPQHF
TGTGCCAGTAGTTTTTCGGACGGCTACAATCAGCCCCAGCATTTT
>-|-|TRBV14|TRBJ2-5
CASSQDGRTQYF
TGTGCCAGCAGCCAAGACGGCCGGACCCAGTACTTC
>once|-|TRBV6-5|TRBJ2-5
CASSYSKVWSQETQYF
TGTGCCAGCAGTTACTCGAAGGTTTGGAGCCAAGAGACCCAGTACTTC
>-|TRBD1|TRBV19|TRBJ2-7
CASSSRDSSYEQYF
TGTGCCAGTAGCAGCCGGGACAGCTCCTACGAGCAGTACTTC
>-|TRBD1|TRBV19|TRBJ1-2
CASSTGGALGYTF
TGTGCCAGTTCAACAGGGGGTGCCCTCGGCTACACCTTC
>once|-|TRBV27|TRBJ1-1
CASSLSAGMNTEAFF
TGTGCCAGCAGTTTATCAGCGGGAATGAACACTGAAGCTTTCTTT
>-|-|TRBV29-1|TRBJ1-1
CSVELGRTEAFF
TGCAGCGTTGAGTTGGGTCGAACTGAAGCTTTCTTT
>few|-|TRBV19|TRBJ1-1
CASSWRVGTEAFF
TGTGCCAGTAGCTGGAGGGTCGGCACTGAAGCTTTCTTT
>-|-|TRBV9|TRBJ1-1
CASSVTGRGTEAFF
TGTGCCAGCAGCGTTACGGGAAGGGGGACTGAAGCTTTCTTT
>-|-|TRBV7-2|TRBJ2-1
CASRYLSGLRNEQFF
TGTGCCAGCAGATATCTGTCGGGCCTGAGGAATGAGCAGTTCTTC
>-|TRBD1|TRBV7-9|TRBJ1-1
CASSRMTGENTEAFF
TGTGCCAGCAGCCGAATGACAGGGGAGAACACTGAAGCTTTCTTT
>-|TRBD1|TRBV29-1|TRBJ2-5
CSVEVGTGGEETQYF
TGCAGCGTTGAAGTTGGGACAGGGGGAGAAGAGACCCAGTACTTC
>-|-|TRBV6-5|TRBJ2-2
CASSPYLTNTGELFF
TGTGCCAGCAGTCCTTATTTGACTAATACCGGGGAGCTGTTTTTT
>-|-|TRBV27|TRBJ1-5
CASKFESNQPQHF
TGTGCCAGCAAATTTGAGAGCAATCAGCCCCAGCATTTT
>-|TRBD2|TRBV28|TRBJ2-7
CASSPTRTSESSYEQYF
TGTGCCAGCAGTCCCACTCGGACTAGCGAGAGCTCCTACGAGCAGTACTTC
>-|-|TRBV5-1|TRBJ2-3
CASSHPGGSSTDTQYF
TGCGCCAGCAGCCACCCCGGGGGTTCTAGCACAGATACGCAGTATTTT
>-|-|TRBV2|TRBJ2-1
CASSEPLQVEQFF
TGTGCCAGCAGTGAACCCTTACAGGTTGAGCAGTTCTTC
>-|-|TRBV28|TRBJ2-3
CASSPRYPSSLRRSDTQYF
TGTGCCAGCAGTCCACGCTACCCTTCATCCCTCCGCCGGTCGGATACGCAGTATTTT
>-|-|TRBV4-3|TRBJ2-1
CASSQEDTGSSYNEQFF
TGCGCCAGCAGCCAAGAAGATACCGGTAGCTCCTACAATGAGCAGTTCTTC
>-|TRBD1|TRBV10-3|TRBJ2-2
CATSGQGDTGELFF
TGTGCCACCAGCGGACAGGGCGACACCGGGGAGCTGTTTTTT
>-|TRBD2|TRBV5-1|TRBJ2-7
CASSKKAGGSYEQYF
TGCGCCAGCAGCAAAAAAGCGGGGGGCTCCTACGAGCAGTACTTC
>-|-|TRBV7-9|TRBJ1-5
CASNTREGQPQHF
TGTGCCAGCAACACGAGGGAGGGCCAGCCCCAGCATTTT
>-|-|TRBV13|TRBJ2-7
CASSSPYEQYF
TGTGCCAGCAGCTCGCCCTACGAGCAGTACTTC
>few|-|TRBV4-1|TRBJ2-1
CASSLEPGGDEFF
TGCGCCAGCAGCCTCGAACCCGGGGGAGATGAGTTCTTC
>-|TRBD1|TRBV28|TRBJ1-1
CASSYIQGMSTEAFF
TGTGCCAGCAGCTATATACAGGGGATGAGCACTGAAGCTTTCTTT
>-|-|TRBV5-1|TRBJ1-1
CASSLGVGTEAFF
TGCGCCAGCAGCTTGGGAGTTGGGACTGAAGCTTTCTTT